This TCR beta chain stems from a study of blood T cell repertoires in COVID-19. Profiling relied on immunoSEQ multiplex PCR, and the TCRdb table lists in-frame clones only, not all of them. There are 150,000 to 200,000 clones in the sample; roughly nine tenths occur only once, and less than 2% lies in the top ten. The germline V gene has CDR1 SQVTM and CDR2 ANQGSEA. This CDR3 is built from 13 residues. With 6 bases removed from V and 0 bases from J, the gap between germline ends came to 9 bases. The origin of this receptor is a man aged 18-30 years who had recovered from COVID-19. The chain employs TRBV29-1 and TRBJ2-1, with a tentative D call TRBD2 (6 bases). The sample comprised peripheral blood. As DNA, the CDR3 is TGCAGCGTCCGGGGGAGCTCCTACAATGAGCAGTTCTTC. Translating it yields CSVRGSSYNEQFF.